Described below is a single TCR beta chain sequence and its context. Its antigen is unidentified. The entry originates in a study of cytomegalovirus exposure and HLA in healthy donors. Whole-study findings and limits: The study listed around 150 cytomegalovirus-associated TCR beta chains.

The PCR used 60 Vbeta and 13 Jbeta primers. Here immunoSEQ multiplex PCR was the method, and the copy in TCRdb shows in-frame clones only, minus some. The sample contains about 130,000 clones, approximately 80% of which appear only once. V lost 6 bases and J 2 bases, leaving 17 bases between the germline ends. Looked up from germline, CDR1 is SNHLY and CDR2 is FYNNEI. The CDR3 contains 16 residues. This TCR came from a woman aged 55-70 years in good health and CMV-seronegative. V and J are TRBV2 and TRBJ1-5, with D possibly matching TRBD1 (5 bases). The sequenced sample consisted of PBMCs. The CDR3 spells CASRGGSGKGNQPQHF. CDR3 DNA sequence: TGTGCCAGCAGGGGGGGGTCGGGCAAAGGCAATCAGCCCCAGCATTTT. Full variable domain (missing parts from reference TRBV2 and TRBJ1-5): EPEVTQTPSHQVTQMGQEVILRCVPISNHLYFYWYRQILGQKVEFLVSFYNNEISEKSEIFDDQFSVERPDGSNFTLKIRSTKLEDSAMYFCASRGGSGKGNQPQHFGDGTRLSIL.